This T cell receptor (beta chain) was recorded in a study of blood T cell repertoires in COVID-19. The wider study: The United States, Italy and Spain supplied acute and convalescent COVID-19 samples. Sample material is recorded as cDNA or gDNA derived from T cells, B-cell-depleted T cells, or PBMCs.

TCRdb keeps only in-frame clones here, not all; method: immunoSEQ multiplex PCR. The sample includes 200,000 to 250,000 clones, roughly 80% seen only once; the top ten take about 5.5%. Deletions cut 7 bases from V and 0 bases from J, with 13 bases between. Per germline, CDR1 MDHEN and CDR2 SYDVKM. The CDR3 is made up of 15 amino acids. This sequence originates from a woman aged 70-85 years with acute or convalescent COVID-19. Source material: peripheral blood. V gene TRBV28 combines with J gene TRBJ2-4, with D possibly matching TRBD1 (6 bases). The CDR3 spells CASNRQELAKNIQYF. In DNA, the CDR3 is TGTGCCAGCAATAGACAGGAGTTAGCCAAAAACATTCAGTACTTC. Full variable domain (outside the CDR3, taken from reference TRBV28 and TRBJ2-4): DVKVTQSSRYLVKRTGEKVFLECVQDMDHENMFWYRQDPGLGLRLIYFSYDVKMKEKGDIPEGYSVSREKKERFSLILESASTNQTSMYLCASNRQELAKNIQYFGAGTRLSVL.